The rows below give T cell receptor beta chains drawn from one sample of a study of CD8 T cells in Susac syndrome. TCRdb reanalysed the immunoSEQ multiplex PCR reads using MiXCR and keeps one entry per CDR3 protein. Found here are about 190,000 distinct CDR3 sequences, roughly 92% of them singletons; the top ten hold 0.095% to 0.12%. Sequences were obtained from CD4+ T cells from PBMCs. These receptors were obtained from a human donor in good health. The CDR3 runs from the conserved cysteine through the conserved F or W. Fields, in order: V gene, J gene, CDR3 length, clone size, D gene, CDR3 DNA, CDR3 protein. A D gene is named only where the DNA matches it firmly. Size is omitted from some rows. Given values are once, few, many or a class for expanded clones.

v_call: TRBV7-8
j_call: TRBJ1-2
cdr3_length: 14
clone_size: -
d_call: TRBD1
cdr3_nt: TGTGCCAGCAGCTCGTCCGGGACAGGGGGAGGCTACACCTTC
cdr3_aa: CASSSSGTGGGYTF

v_call: TRBV30
j_call: TRBJ1-2
cdr3_length: 14
clone_size: -
d_call: -
cdr3_nt: TGTGCCTGGAGTTCCTCGGGGACTTTCTATGGCTACACCTTC
cdr3_aa: CAWSSSGTFYGYTF

v_call: TRBV19
j_call: TRBJ1-2
cdr3_length: 14
clone_size: -
d_call: -
cdr3_nt: TGTGCCAGTACCCTGAGGGGCTTCGGATATGGCTACACCTTC
cdr3_aa: CASTLRGFGYGYTF

v_call: TRBV3-1
j_call: TRBJ2-1
cdr3_length: 13
clone_size: -
d_call: TRBD2
cdr3_nt: TGTGCCAGCAGTCACGCTAGCGGCCATGAGCAGTTCTTC
cdr3_aa: CASSHASGHEQFF

v_call: TRBV5-1
j_call: TRBJ1-2
cdr3_length: 14
clone_size: once
d_call: -
cdr3_nt: TGCGCCAGCACCACCGGGGGTTGGGAAAATGGCTACACCTTC
cdr3_aa: CASTTGGWENGYTF

v_call: TRBV28
j_call: TRBJ2-2
cdr3_length: 16
clone_size: once
d_call: -
cdr3_nt: TGTGCCAGCAGTTCCTCAAATAAGGGGTCCACCGGGGAGCTGTTTTTT
cdr3_aa: CASSSSNKGSTGELFF

v_call: TRBV21-1
j_call: TRBJ2-5
cdr3_length: 15
clone_size: -
d_call: -
cdr3_nt: TGTGCCAGCAGCTCTCGGACACCCCTCCAAGAGACCCAGTACTTC
cdr3_aa: CASSSRTPLQETQYF

v_call: TRBV12-3/TRBV12-4
j_call: TRBJ2-2
cdr3_length: 15
clone_size: -
d_call: -
cdr3_nt: TGTGCCAGCAGTTTAGGAGGGGGAATGACCGGGGAGCTGTTTTTT
cdr3_aa: CASSLGGGMTGELFF

v_call: TRBV5-1
j_call: TRBJ2-7
cdr3_length: 15
clone_size: few
d_call: TRBD1
cdr3_nt: TGCGCCAGCAGACCGGGACAGGTAGGAGCCTACGAGCAGTACTTC
cdr3_aa: CASRPGQVGAYEQYF

v_call: TRBV21-1
j_call: TRBJ2-3
cdr3_length: 21
clone_size: -
d_call: -
cdr3_nt: TGTGCCAGCAGCAATTTTATATGTGGCGGGGGCCCGGTGTTAAGTACAGATACGCAGTATTTT
cdr3_aa: CASSNFICGGGPVLSTDTQYF

v_call: TRBV3-1
j_call: TRBJ1-1
cdr3_length: 13
clone_size: -
d_call: -
cdr3_nt: TGTGCCAGCAGTCTGCCGAGCGGGACTGAAGCTTTCTTT
cdr3_aa: CASSLPSGTEAFF

v_call: TRBV29-1
j_call: TRBJ2-5
cdr3_length: 12
clone_size: -
d_call: -
cdr3_nt: TGCAGCGTTGAGAGGGACGCGGGGACCCAGTACTTC
cdr3_aa: CSVERDAGTQYF

v_call: TRBV19
j_call: TRBJ2-5
cdr3_length: 15
clone_size: -
d_call: -
cdr3_nt: TGTGCCAGTAGTATAAGGAAAAGAGGCCAAGAGACCCAGTACTTC
cdr3_aa: CASSIRKRGQETQYF

v_call: TRBV5-1
j_call: TRBJ1-1
cdr3_length: 16
clone_size: -
d_call: -
cdr3_nt: TGCGCCAGCAGCTTGCTCGGGCCCGCCCTAAACACTGAAGCTTTCTTT
cdr3_aa: CASSLLGPALNTEAFF

v_call: TRBV5-1
j_call: TRBJ2-3
cdr3_length: 15
clone_size: -
d_call: -
cdr3_nt: TGCGCCAGCAGCTTGATGAGCTCCCGCACAGATACGCAGTATTTT
cdr3_aa: CASSLMSSRTDTQYF

v_call: TRBV10-2
j_call: TRBJ1-5
cdr3_length: 14
clone_size: -
d_call: -
cdr3_nt: TGCGCCAGCACGGCAGGAACCAGCAATCAGCCCCAGCATTTT
cdr3_aa: CASTAGTSNQPQHF

v_call: TRBV12-3/TRBV12-4
j_call: TRBJ2-2
cdr3_length: 18
clone_size: -
d_call: -
cdr3_nt: TGTGCCAGCAGTTTAATCCCGGGGACGCACTCGAACACCGGGGAGCTGTTTTTT
cdr3_aa: CASSLIPGTHSNTGELFF

v_call: TRBV5-4
j_call: TRBJ2-5
cdr3_length: 15
clone_size: once
d_call: TRBD1
cdr3_nt: TGTGCCAGCAGCTTACCGGGACAGGGAGGGGAGACCCAGTACTTC
cdr3_aa: CASSLPGQGGETQYF

v_call: TRBV20-1
j_call: TRBJ2-5
cdr3_length: 14
clone_size: -
d_call: -
cdr3_nt: TGCAGTGCTAGAATCTCCCCGGGACAAGAGACCCAGTACTTC
cdr3_aa: CSARISPGQETQYF

v_call: TRBV7-2
j_call: TRBJ2-7
cdr3_length: 15
clone_size: -
d_call: -
cdr3_nt: TGTGCCAGCAGCTTATCCCGCCTTATCTACTACGAGCAGTACTTC
cdr3_aa: CASSLSRLIYYEQYF

v_call: TRBV4-1
j_call: TRBJ1-4
cdr3_length: 17
clone_size: -
d_call: TRBD1
cdr3_nt: TGCGCCAGCAGCCAAGGGGGCCGACAGGGTTCTAATGAAAAACTGTTTTTT
cdr3_aa: CASSQGGRQGSNEKLFF

v_call: TRBV27
j_call: TRBJ1-3
cdr3_length: 14
clone_size: -
d_call: -
cdr3_nt: TGTGCCAGCAGTCGGACACCTCAGGCAAACACCATATATTTT
cdr3_aa: CASSRTPQANTIYF